This TCR beta chain was documented in a study of blood T cell repertoires in COVID-19. Background on the study: COVID-19 samples, acute and convalescent, were from the United States, Italy and Spain. PBMCs, B-cell-depleted T cells, or T cells were the source of the cDNA or gDNA that made up the material.

The CDR3 runs to 14 residues. CDR1 and CDR2 from the germline V gene are MNHEY and SVGAGI. The V segment lost 4 bases and the J segment 7 bases; nucleotides outside the gene matches: 5. Profiling relied on immunoSEQ multiplex PCR, and the TCRdb table lists in-frame clones only, not all of them. The profile covers some 200,000 clones, with about 86% appearing a single time and just under 9% taken by the ten largest. This TCR was recovered from a woman aged 50 to 60 with acute COVID-19. The genes are TRBV6-5 and TRBJ1-5; 9 bases map to TRBD1. Sequenced sample: PBMCs or T cells enriched from blood (not recorded which). CDR3 bases: TGTGCCAGCAGTTCCCACAGGGGGCGCCAGCCCCAGCATTTT. As protein: CASSSHRGRQPQHF.